This T cell receptor (beta chain) was retrieved from a study of beta chain features in type 1 diabetes. Only a few counts were recorded for this clone. The whole isolated RNA underwent reverse transcription, so sequencing captured expressed TCRB transcripts. Clones were sequenced by immunoSEQ multiplex PCR, and TCRdb holds only the in-frame ones, with some missing. The table lists hundreds of thousands of clones, about 16% of them singletons. Per germline, CDR1 SEHNR and CDR2 FQNEAQ (reference sequence). CDR3 length: 14 residues. V gave up 5 bases and J gave up 0 bases, with 10 bases separating them. Markers CD45RO/CCR7/CD25/CD127/CD95/CD27 served to sort CD4+ naive, central memory, regulatory and stem cell-like memory cells.

The chain uses TRBV7-9 and TRBJ1-1; D gene ambiguous. The receptor's source is a man between 18 and 29 years old in good health. The sample was naive CD4+ T cells from blood. The chain's CDR3 is CASSPKRLNTEAFF. The CDR3 region has the DNA TGTGCCAGCAGCCCCAAGAGACTGAACACTGAAGCTTTCTTT.